The clone carrying this T cell receptor beta chain ranks as medium-sized. Its antigen is not known. TCRdb reanalysed the reads using MiXCR and keeps one entry per CDR3 protein. Here the sample spans approximately 1,000 distinct CDR3 sequences, roughly 25% being singletons. CDR1 and CDR2 from the germline V gene are LGHNA and YSLEER. V dropped 0 bases and J dropped 5; count of bases not matched to a gene: 4. The CDR3 runs 15 residues. This sample was included in a study of lung T cells in sarcoidosis with Löfgren's syndrome. Study-wide background: Repertoire analyses centered on Löfgren's syndrome patients.

Study-wide findings and caveats: Löfgren's syndrome patients reportedly showed greatest TRAV12-1 and TRBV2 expansion versus controls. Shared TRAV12-1 and TRBV2 CDR3 motifs across Löfgren's syndrome patients reportedly suggested public CD4+ TCRs. In alpha-beta pairs, TRAV12-1 favored TRBV2, and their CDR3s were homologous.

Sequenced input: CD4+ T cells from bronchoalveolar lavage. The gene calls are TRBV4-3 and TRBJ1-5, with 7 bases that match TRBD1. This clonotype originated in a human donor with sarcoidosis (Löfgren's syndrome or another form), or a control subject (not recorded which). The CDR3 region has the DNA TGCGCCAGCAGCCAAGATCAGGGACAGCATCAGCCCCAGCATTTT. It translates to CASSQDQGQHQPQHF.